This entry concerns a single TCR beta chain. Its antigen is undetermined. Trimming took 6 bases from V and 2 from J; bases not matched to a gene: 7. The CDR3 sequence is 15 residues long. Germline lookup yields CDR1 SNHLY and CDR2 FYNNEI. The record originates from a study of shared clonotypes between healthy human individuals. Study-wide points: The donor pool, a small one, limited the genetic and exposure-history diversity represented.

The deep-level immunoSEQ assay was used. Using immunoSEQ multiplex PCR, the repertoire was profiled, and TCRdb retains in-frame clones only, with some absent. This sample yields 750,000 to 1,000,000 clones, of which 85% to 95% are seen a single time; about 25% belongs to the top ten. CD45RO-negative, CCR7-positively selected cells formed the naive CD8 fraction, excluding terminally differentiated effector memory CD45RA+ cells. The receptor was isolated from a man younger than 40 in good health. V and J are TRBV2 and TRBJ2-7; 10 positions match TRBD1. The source material was naive CD8+ T cells sorted from blood. The CDR3 region is CASSDRGRHAYEQYF. The CDR3 nucleotides are TGTGCCAGCAGCGACAGGGGGCGACATGCCTACGAGCAGTACTTC.